This is a list of T cell receptor beta chains from one sample in a study of CD8 T cells in ankylosing spondylitis. In TCRdb, the 5' RACE reads were re-called with MiXCR into one record per CDR3 protein. The table shows some 800,000 distinct CDR3 sequences, with 12% occurring only once. Sequenced: blood, either unsorted or a sorted T cell fraction (not recorded which). These receptors were taken from a male donor with ankylosing spondylitis. Both conserved end residues are part of each CDR3. The order of the fields is D gene, J gene, clone size, V gene, CDR3 DNA, CDR3 protein. The D gene is left open where the match is weak. Some rows mark clone size as missing; the rest say once, few, many or name a class of expanded clone.

D gene: NA
J gene: TRBJ1-2
clone size: few
V gene: TRBV18
CDR3 DNA: TGTGCCAGCTCACCCGCCTTGGGCGTAGTCTATGGCTACACCTTC
CDR3 protein: CASSPALGVVYGYTF

D gene: NA
J gene: TRBJ2-1
clone size: NA
V gene: TRBV14
CDR3 DNA: TGTGCCAGCAGCCAAGAAACAGGCGGGGCCGAATTCACCAATGAGCAGTTCTTC
CDR3 protein: CASSQETGGAEFTNEQFF

D gene: NA
J gene: TRBJ2-7
clone size: few
V gene: TRBV20-1
CDR3 DNA: TGCAGTGCTACAGGGGAAACCTACGAGCAGTACTTC
CDR3 protein: CSATGETYEQYF

D gene: NA
J gene: TRBJ2-7
clone size: few
V gene: TRBV5-1
CDR3 DNA: TGCGCCAGTACGGGGACCGGAGGCTACGAGCAGTACTTC
CDR3 protein: CASTGTGGYEQYF

D gene: NA
J gene: TRBJ2-3
clone size: NA
V gene: TRBV7-3
CDR3 DNA: TGTGCCAGCAGCCGCCCCGGGGATGGTACGCAGTATTTT
CDR3 protein: CASSRPGDGTQYF

D gene: NA
J gene: TRBJ1-2
clone size: many
V gene: TRBV14
CDR3 DNA: TGTGCCAGCAGCCCGCGGACAGCGTACTATGGCTACACCTTC
CDR3 protein: CASSPRTAYYGYTF

D gene: TRBD2
J gene: TRBJ2-2
clone size: NA
V gene: TRBV7-7
CDR3 DNA: TGTGCTAGCAGCCACCTTGGACTAGCGGACCTGGGGAACACCGGGGAGCTGTTTTTT
CDR3 protein: CASSHLGLADLGNTGELFF

D gene: TRBD1
J gene: TRBJ2-2
clone size: NA
V gene: TRBV24-1
CDR3 DNA: TGTGCCACGACGGGACAGGGAGACACCGGGGAGCTGTTTTTT
CDR3 protein: CATTGQGDTGELFF

D gene: NA
J gene: TRBJ1-5
clone size: NA
V gene: TRBV30
CDR3 DNA: TGTGCCTGGAGTGTACGTTCGGGACCACTACACCAGCCCCAGCATTTT
CDR3 protein: CAWSVRSGPLHQPQHF

D gene: NA
J gene: TRBJ2-5
clone size: few
V gene: TRBV6-5
CDR3 DNA: TGTGCCAGCAGTTACTCGAGGTGGGGGTACCAAGAGACCCAGTACTTC
CDR3 protein: CASSYSRWGYQETQYF

D gene: NA
J gene: TRBJ1-4
clone size: few
V gene: TRBV10-3
CDR3 DNA: TGTGCCATCAGTGGTTCCGATCAAGAAAAACTGTTTTTT
CDR3 protein: CAISGSDQEKLFF

D gene: TRBD2
J gene: TRBJ2-1
clone size: NA
V gene: TRBV20-1
CDR3 DNA: TGCAGTGCTAGTATACTAGCGGGAGGGGTTAATGAGCAGTTCTTC
CDR3 protein: CSASILAGGVNEQFF

D gene: NA
J gene: TRBJ1-4
clone size: NA
V gene: TRBV5-1
CDR3 DNA: TGCGCCAGCAGCTTGGTCGGTGGCAGGGCTAATGAAAAACTGTTTTTT
CDR3 protein: CASSLVGGRANEKLFF

D gene: NA
J gene: TRBJ2-7
clone size: NA
V gene: TRBV27
CDR3 DNA: TGTGCCAGCAGCCCCATCGGCCGTTCCGACGAGCAGTACTTC
CDR3 protein: CASSPIGRSDEQYF

D gene: NA
J gene: TRBJ1-3
clone size: NA
V gene: TRBV7-2
CDR3 DNA: TGTGCCAGCAGCTTATCGGGGGGGCCAGGAAACACCATATATTTT
CDR3 protein: CASSLSGGPGNTIYF

D gene: TRBD1
J gene: TRBJ1-5
clone size: few
V gene: TRBV20-1
CDR3 DNA: TGCAGTGCTGCAGGGGGCGAAGGCAATCAGCCCCAGCATTTT
CDR3 protein: CSAAGGEGNQPQHF

D gene: TRBD2
J gene: TRBJ2-1
clone size: NA
V gene: TRBV20-1
CDR3 DNA: TGCAGTGCTAGCCCCGTAGCGGGAACCTACAATGAGCAGTTCTTC
CDR3 protein: CSASPVAGTYNEQFF

D gene: TRBD1
J gene: TRBJ2-2
clone size: many
V gene: TRBV20-1
CDR3 DNA: TGCAGTGCTCCTGGACAGGGGAAGAGGGCCGGGGAGCTGTTTTTT
CDR3 protein: CSAPGQGKRAGELFF

D gene: NA
J gene: TRBJ2-7
clone size: NA
V gene: TRBV20-1
CDR3 DNA: TGCAGTGCTAGAGGGACCGGCTACGAGCAGTACTTC
CDR3 protein: CSARGTGYEQYF

D gene: NA
J gene: TRBJ2-2
clone size: NA
V gene: TRBV5-1
CDR3 DNA: TGCGCCAGCAGCTTGGGAGGGACTTCGAACACCGGGGAGCTGTTTTTT
CDR3 protein: CASSLGGTSNTGELFF

D gene: NA
J gene: TRBJ1-5
clone size: NA
V gene: TRBV27
CDR3 DNA: TGTGCCAGCAGTTTATGGGGACCGCCTGAAAGCAATCAGCCCCAGCATTTT
CDR3 protein: CASSLWGPPESNQPQHF

D gene: NA
J gene: TRBJ1-5
clone size: NA
V gene: TRBV5-6
CDR3 DNA: TGTGCCAGCAGCTTGGTTGGACAGACCCAGCATTTT
CDR3 protein: CASSLVGQTQHF

D gene: TRBD2
J gene: TRBJ2-3
clone size: NA
V gene: TRBV5-1
CDR3 DNA: TGCGCCAGCAGCCTCAGGGCCCAGCGGGAGACAGATACGCAGTATTTT
CDR3 protein: CASSLRAQRETDTQYF

D gene: TRBD2
J gene: TRBJ2-1
clone size: NA
V gene: TRBV5-1
CDR3 DNA: TGCGCCAGCGGCCAAGCGGGGGTAAATGAGCAGTTCTTC
CDR3 protein: CASGQAGVNEQFF

D gene: NA
J gene: TRBJ2-7
clone size: few
V gene: TRBV4-3
CDR3 DNA: TGCGCCAGCAGCCAGGGGGCCATACCCAGGGACGAGCAGTACTTC
CDR3 protein: CASSQGAIPRDEQYF

D gene: TRBD1
J gene: TRBJ2-2
clone size: many
V gene: TRBV12-3/TRBV12-4
CDR3 DNA: TGTGCCAGCAGCTCCGGGACAGGGCACGGGGAGCTGTTTTTT
CDR3 protein: CASSSGTGHGELFF

D gene: NA
J gene: TRBJ2-7
clone size: NA
V gene: TRBV27
CDR3 DNA: TGTGCCAGCAGAAAGATATCGTGGGGCCGAAGCTCCTACGAGCAGTACTTC
CDR3 protein: CASRKISWGRSSYEQYF

D gene: NA
J gene: TRBJ2-1
clone size: few
V gene: TRBV11-2
CDR3 DNA: TGTGCCAGCAGCTTTCAGAGCGTCGGTGAGCAGTTCTTC
CDR3 protein: CASSFQSVGEQFF

D gene: NA
J gene: TRBJ1-2
clone size: few
V gene: TRBV7-3
CDR3 DNA: TGTGCCAGCAGCTCCGAACCGGGAGCTAACTATGGCTACACCTTC
CDR3 protein: CASSSEPGANYGYTF

D gene: NA
J gene: TRBJ1-2
clone size: NA
V gene: TRBV5-1
CDR3 DNA: TGCGCCAGCAGCTTGGCGTCCGGATGGTATGGCTACACCTTC
CDR3 protein: CASSLASGWYGYTF

D gene: NA
J gene: TRBJ1-2
clone size: many
V gene: TRBV29-1
CDR3 DNA: TGCAGCAGCTCCATAAGGACTGGCTACACCTTC
CDR3 protein: CSSSIRTGYTF

D gene: TRBD1
J gene: TRBJ1-6
clone size: few
V gene: TRBV20-1
CDR3 DNA: TGCAGTGCCATGCGGACAGGCGGGGGGCTCCACTTT
CDR3 protein: CSAMRTGGGLHF

D gene: TRBD1
J gene: TRBJ1-1
clone size: NA
V gene: TRBV5-1
CDR3 DNA: TGCGCCAGCAGTCGGACAGGGCGGGTGGAGAACACTGAAGCTTTCTTT
CDR3 protein: CASSRTGRVENTEAFF

D gene: NA
J gene: TRBJ2-7
clone size: few
V gene: TRBV6-1
CDR3 DNA: TGTGCCAGCAGTCCTACCGTGGGTAGGTACGAGCAGTACTTC
CDR3 protein: CASSPTVGRYEQYF

D gene: NA
J gene: TRBJ2-7
clone size: NA
V gene: TRBV18
CDR3 DNA: TGTGCCAGCTCACGCGGGACAGCCAATACGGAGCAGTACTTC
CDR3 protein: CASSRGTANTEQYF

D gene: NA
J gene: TRBJ2-3
clone size: few
V gene: TRBV28
CDR3 DNA: TGTGCCAGTCTTGAGAGGCGCACAGATACGCAGTATTTT
CDR3 protein: CASLERRTDTQYF

D gene: TRBD2
J gene: TRBJ2-3
clone size: NA
V gene: TRBV3-1
CDR3 DNA: TGTGCCAGCAGCCCGCGAGCGGGAGCTAGCACAGATACGCAGTATTTT
CDR3 protein: CASSPRAGASTDTQYF

D gene: NA
J gene: TRBJ2-7
clone size: NA
V gene: TRBV4-3
CDR3 DNA: TGCGCCAGCAGCCAAGAAAGCGGCGGGTGGGGCTACGAGCAGTACTTC
CDR3 protein: CASSQESGGWGYEQYF

D gene: NA
J gene: TRBJ2-7
clone size: few
V gene: TRBV6-5
CDR3 DNA: TGTGCCAGCAGTTACGGTTCGGGTTACGAGCAGTACTTC
CDR3 protein: CASSYGSGYEQYF

D gene: NA
J gene: TRBJ2-1
clone size: NA
V gene: TRBV20-1
CDR3 DNA: TGCAGTGCTTGGTGGGTGTACAATGAGCAGTTCTTC
CDR3 protein: CSAWWVYNEQFF

D gene: NA
J gene: TRBJ2-7
clone size: NA
V gene: TRBV20-1
CDR3 DNA: TGCAGTGCTCCACCATGGGGGGCCTACGAGCAGTACTTC
CDR3 protein: CSAPPWGAYEQYF

D gene: NA
J gene: TRBJ2-1
clone size: NA
V gene: TRBV6-1
CDR3 DNA: TGTGCCACACTTCGACAGGCCCTCTACAATGAGCAGTTCTTC
CDR3 protein: CATLRQALYNEQFF

D gene: NA
J gene: TRBJ1-2
clone size: few
V gene: TRBV29-1
CDR3 DNA: TGCACCATCACAACCGGGGGGACCTATGGCTACACCTTC
CDR3 protein: CTITTGGTYGYTF

D gene: NA
J gene: TRBJ2-2
clone size: few
V gene: TRBV20-1
CDR3 DNA: TGCAGTGCTCAACAGGGATACACCGGGGAGCTGTTTTTT
CDR3 protein: CSAQQGYTGELFF

D gene: TRBD1
J gene: TRBJ2-2
clone size: many
V gene: TRBV5-5
CDR3 DNA: TGTGCCAGCAGCTCGGGACAGTCGAACACCGGGGAGCTGTTTTTT
CDR3 protein: CASSSGQSNTGELFF

D gene: TRBD1
J gene: TRBJ2-4
clone size: NA
V gene: TRBV27
CDR3 DNA: TGTGCCAGCAGTAAGACAGGGAGAAACATTCAGTACTTC
CDR3 protein: CASSKTGRNIQYF

D gene: TRBD2
J gene: TRBJ2-5
clone size: NA
V gene: TRBV30
CDR3 DNA: TGTGCCTTGAGACTAGCGGGCTTCCAAGAGACCCAGTACTTC
CDR3 protein: CALRLAGFQETQYF

D gene: TRBD1
J gene: TRBJ1-2
clone size: NA
V gene: TRBV5-6
CDR3 DNA: TGTGCCAGCAGCTTGGGCGACAGGGGGCATGGCTACACCTTC
CDR3 protein: CASSLGDRGHGYTF

D gene: NA
J gene: TRBJ2-7
clone size: many
V gene: TRBV5-1
CDR3 DNA: TGCGCCAGCAGCATGACATATAGCTCCTACGAGCAGTACTTC
CDR3 protein: CASSMTYSSYEQYF

D gene: TRBD1
J gene: TRBJ2-1
clone size: few
V gene: TRBV12-3/TRBV12-4
CDR3 DNA: TGTGCCAGCAGTAAGAACCGGGACAGGGCGAACGTGTTCTTC
CDR3 protein: CASSKNRDRANVFF

D gene: NA
J gene: TRBJ1-6
clone size: few
V gene: TRBV25-1
CDR3 DNA: TGTGCCAGCAGTGGCCTTAATTCACCCCTCCACTTT
CDR3 protein: CASSGLNSPLHF

D gene: NA
J gene: TRBJ2-3
clone size: NA
V gene: TRBV20-1
CDR3 DNA: TGCAGTGCTACGTCCGCGGAGGGGAGCACAGATACGCAGTATTTT
CDR3 protein: CSATSAEGSTDTQYF

D gene: TRBD2
J gene: TRBJ2-3
clone size: few
V gene: TRBV5-6
CDR3 DNA: TGTGCCAGCAGCACGGAGGCACTAGCGGGGAGAGATACAGATACGCAGTATTTT
CDR3 protein: CASSTEALAGRDTDTQYF

D gene: NA
J gene: TRBJ2-2
clone size: many
V gene: TRBV7-2
CDR3 DNA: TGTGCCAGCAGCTTACAGGGTTTTACCGGGGAGCTGTTTTTT
CDR3 protein: CASSLQGFTGELFF

D gene: TRBD2
J gene: TRBJ2-3
clone size: NA
V gene: TRBV9
CDR3 DNA: TGTGCCAGCAGCCCCTTTCTAGCGGGGTTAACAGATACGCAGTATTTT
CDR3 protein: CASSPFLAGLTDTQYF